This TCR beta chain was observed in a study of T cells in Graves' hyperthyroidism and ophthalmopathy (dated by TCRdb to about 2019). In the study overall: Peripheral blood samples were taken at initial diagnosis, before any treatment was given. Whether ophthalmopathy could be predicted prospectively was tested in an independent validation cohort made up of 18 to 20 hyperthyroidism patients plus 17 patients who later progressed to ophthalmopathy. TCR Vbeta CDR3 sequencing of some 140 peripheral blood samples (43 ophthalmopathy, approximately 80 hyperthyroidism and roughly 17 progressor patients) is reported in the paper. The 75 to 100 discovery patients were randomly divided into training and test sets at a 7:3 ratio. Following sampling, methimazole starting at 30 mg daily was given to hyperthyroidism patients, and high-dose intravenous methylprednisolone was given to ophthalmopathy patients. To identify TCR V-J signatures that set the groups apart, the researchers used a discovery cohort of 90 to 100 patients, made up of under 50 with Graves' ophthalmopathy and 57 with stable Graves' hyperthyroidism. In addition, the study compared T-cell repertoires in thyroid tissue and in blood from several Graves' hyperthyroidism patients.

Overall study results and their limits: A model built on a 13 V-J signature distinguished ophthalmopathy from stable hyperthyroidism, reaching around 87% sensitivity and 81% to 83% specificity in cross-validation and 80%/75% in testing. Blood samples also contained most of the expanded thyroid clonotypes (frequency above 0.001), which suggests that blood repertoires may reflect thyroid immune responses. During validation, the model predicted progression to ophthalmopathy a median of about 5.9 months ahead of onset, with more than 55% sensitivity and less than 85% specificity. Sample size was not statistically predetermined, and investigators were not blinded to group allocation.

This clonotype was observed a few times. Its antigen is not yet known. Base quality data are lacking; no much larger clone is found one base away. The TCR beta CDR3 regions were amplified from RNA transcripts. A first-round RT-PCR of the TCR CDR3 used the HTBI primer set with the Qiagen OneStep RT-PCR kit. The libraries were constructed in a second round of multiplex PCR and then size-selected and purified. Paired-end sequencing of the libraries was performed with 100 bp reads on an Illumina HiSeq2000. In the original analysis: SOAPnuke was used to process the raw data, throwing out any read that contained adapters or uncalled bases, had a mean Phred below 15, or lacked an exact constant-primer or identifier match. COPE v1.2.5 was used to merge the high-quality paired reads, and each unique nucleotide sequence was defined as a clonotype. Clonotypes were aligned to IMGT TRBV, TRBD and TRBJ reference segments using MiTCR v1.1. The analysis was restricted to V-J combinations with a frequency above 0.0001, which together covered 99% to 99.2% of the repertoires. The TCS score was defined as F50 (clonal expansion) divided by E x V (chaos), with BLOSUM62-based TCRdist calculated between CDR3 peptides within each V-J. Welch's t-statistics and random forest reduced roughly 530 V-J features to fewer than 15, which were used in a naive Bayes classifier (R e1071). TCRdb redid the processing of the public reads, applying fastp at Q25 and MiXCR, and retained in-frame beta chains. Each record represents a unique CDR3 protein, reported with the most common genes and DNA among its rows. TCRdb, not the authors, supplied the V and J calls. Here the sample has 300,000 to 400,000 distinct CDR3 sequences; 21% occur a single time. Around 48% of the sample is held by the ten biggest clonotypes.

Stable Graves' hyperthyroidism was defined as the absence of progression to ophthalmopathy over 18 months of follow-up. The hyperthyroidism patients were between 18 and 65 years old and newly diagnosed, with a disease duration of less than 2 months. The study excluded patients with uncontrolled infections, other autoimmune diseases, pregnancy or lactation. Diagnoses were established on the basis of clinical symptoms, serum thyroxine and TRAb, thyroid ultrasound, and orbital computed tomography. Ficoll-Paque density gradient centrifugation was used to isolate PBMCs from around 10 ml of fresh peripheral blood. Trizol reagent was used to extract total RNA, and RNA quality was then checked on an Agilent 2100 Bioanalyzer. V lost 7 bases and J lost 1 base; the stretch between them is 14 bases long. In the germline V gene (reference sequence), CDR1 corresponds to LNHDA and CDR2 to SQIVND. The CDR3 goes from the cysteine to the phenylalanine over 14 residues. Of all the DNA, just the CDR3 is kept, 42 bases in frame from base 1.

Rearrangement joined TRBV19 to TRBJ2-7; possibly the D gene is TRBD2, per 5 matching bases. Input material: blood. The TCR originated in a woman aged 45 to 65 with Graves' hyperthyroidism. In nucleotide form, the sequence is TGTGCCAGTAAGAATTCGGGGTCGTCCTACGAGCAGTACTTC. Protein translation: CASKNSGSSYEQYF.